Below, 4 T cell receptor beta chains from the same sample are listed, as sequenced in a study of breast tumors, draining lymph nodes, adjacent tissues. Samples came from axillary lymph nodes draining the breast cancer. MiXCR was run by TCRdb on the multiplex PCR reads, yielding one entry per CDR3 protein. The data show fewer than 300,000 distinct CDR3 sequences, about a third seen once. Sequencing was done on a sample of axillary lymph node tissue. The receptors were gathered from a female donor with breast cancer. Some clones in this sample may be carry-over from other donors' samples.

This clonotype was recorded many times. The chain couples TRBV19 to TRBJ2-1; maybe TRBD2 (5 bases). Germline V gives CDR1 LNHDA, CDR2 SQIVND (reference sequence). The CDR3 contains 16 residues. Trimming pared 3 bases from V and 5 bases from J, leaving 17 bases between. The CDR3 loop is CASSIGRGGANNEQFF. The CDR3 nucleotides are TGTGCCAGTAGTATCGGACGCGGAGGTGCAAACAATGAGCAGTTCTTC. Together with reference TRBV19 and TRBJ2-1, the CDR3 gives the full variable domain: DGGITQSPKYLFRKEGQNVTLSCEQNLNHDAMYWYRQDPGQGLRLIYYSQIVNDFQKGDIAEGYSVSREKKESFPLTVTSAQKNPTAFYLCASSIGRGGANNEQFFGPGTRLTVL.

This sequence joins TRBV13 and TRBJ2-5, with 9 positions matching TRBD1. CDR1 and CDR2 from the germline V gene are PRHDT and FYEKMQ (reference sequence). The CDR3 runs 17 residues. After removal of 5 bases from V and 9 bases from J, the junction contained 19 bases not matched to a gene. The CDR3 bases are TGTGCCAGCAGCCTCCGCAGACAGGGGGAGAGGTGGGAGGCCCAGTACTTC. Amino acid sequence: CASSLRRQGERWEAQYF.

This clonotype has at least ten counts. The rearrangement links TRBV3-1 to TRBJ2-7; D is unresolved. Germline loops: CDR1 LGHDT, CDR2 YNNKEL (reference sequence). V shed 4 bases and J shed 6 bases, with 16 bases lying between them. The CDR3 has 14 residues. CDR3 protein: CASSPAGLPGEQYF. The DNA for the CDR3 is TGTGCCAGCAGCCCCGCCGGGCTCCCCGGCGAGCAGTACTTC.

This clonotype has at least ten counts. The chain carries TRBV27 and TRBJ2-7, with D tentatively TRBD1 (5 bases). CDR3 size: 13 residues. Trimming shortened V by 0 bases and J by 6 bases, and 9 bases separated the two germline ends. CDR1 and CDR2 from the germline V gene are MNHEY and SMNVEV (reference sequence). The CDR3 sequence: CASSLSAGIEQYF. In DNA form, the CDR3 reads TGTGCCAGCAGTTTATCGGCAGGGATCGAGCAGTACTTC.